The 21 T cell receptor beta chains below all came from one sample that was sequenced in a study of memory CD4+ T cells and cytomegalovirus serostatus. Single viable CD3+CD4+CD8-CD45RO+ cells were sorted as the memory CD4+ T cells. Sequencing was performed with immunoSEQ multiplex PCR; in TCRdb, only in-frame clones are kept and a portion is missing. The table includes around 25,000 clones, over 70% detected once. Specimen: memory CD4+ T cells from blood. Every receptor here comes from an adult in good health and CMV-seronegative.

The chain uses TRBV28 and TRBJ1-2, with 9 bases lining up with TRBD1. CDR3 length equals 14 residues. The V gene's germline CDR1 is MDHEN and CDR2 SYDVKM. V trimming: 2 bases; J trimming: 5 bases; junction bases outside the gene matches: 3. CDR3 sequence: CASSLKGQGYGYTF. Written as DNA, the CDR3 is TGTGCCAGCAGTTTAAAGGGACAGGGTTATGGCTACACCTTC.

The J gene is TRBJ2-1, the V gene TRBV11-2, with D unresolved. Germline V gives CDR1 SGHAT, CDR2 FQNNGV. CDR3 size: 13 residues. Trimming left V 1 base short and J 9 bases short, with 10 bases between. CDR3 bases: TGTGCCAGCAGCTTAGTCATGGTAGCTGAGCAGTTCTTC. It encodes CASSLVMVAEQFF.

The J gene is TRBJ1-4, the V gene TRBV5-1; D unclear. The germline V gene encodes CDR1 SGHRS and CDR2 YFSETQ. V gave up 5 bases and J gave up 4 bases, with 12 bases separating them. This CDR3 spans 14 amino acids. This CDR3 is CASSLPADNEKLFF. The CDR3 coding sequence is TGCGCCAGCAGTCTTCCGGCTGATAATGAAAAACTGTTTTTT.

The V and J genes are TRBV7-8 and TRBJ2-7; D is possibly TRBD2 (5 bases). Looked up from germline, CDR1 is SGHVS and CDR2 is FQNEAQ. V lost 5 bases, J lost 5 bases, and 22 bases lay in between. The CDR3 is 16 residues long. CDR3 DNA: TGTGCCAGCAGCCGGCAACGGGGATCGGGATTCCACGAGCAGTACTTC. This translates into CASSRQRGSGFHEQYF.

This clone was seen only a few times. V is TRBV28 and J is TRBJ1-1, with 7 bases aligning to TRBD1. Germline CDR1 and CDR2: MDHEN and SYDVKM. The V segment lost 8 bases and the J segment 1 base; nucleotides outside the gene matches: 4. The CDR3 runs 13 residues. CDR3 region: CASQGQTNTEAFF. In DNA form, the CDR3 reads TGTGCCAGCCAGGGACAGACGAACACTGAAGCTTTCTTT.

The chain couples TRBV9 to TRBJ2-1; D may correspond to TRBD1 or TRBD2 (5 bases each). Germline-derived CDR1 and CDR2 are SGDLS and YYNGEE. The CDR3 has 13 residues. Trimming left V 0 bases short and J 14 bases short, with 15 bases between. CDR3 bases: TGTGCCAGCAGCGTAGAAGGGGCCGGAGGCGAGTTCTTC. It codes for CASSVEGAGGEFF.

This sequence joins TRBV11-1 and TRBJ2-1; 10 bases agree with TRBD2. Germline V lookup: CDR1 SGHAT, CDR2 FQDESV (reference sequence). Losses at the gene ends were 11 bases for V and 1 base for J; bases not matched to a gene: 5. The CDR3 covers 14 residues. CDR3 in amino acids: CAASTSGSYNEQFF. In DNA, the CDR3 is TGTGCCGCGTCGACTAGCGGGTCCTACAATGAGCAGTTCTTC.

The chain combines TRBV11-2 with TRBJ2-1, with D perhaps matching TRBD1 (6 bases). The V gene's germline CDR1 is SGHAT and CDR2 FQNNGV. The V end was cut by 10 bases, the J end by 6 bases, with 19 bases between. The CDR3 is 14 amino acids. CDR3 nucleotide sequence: TGTGCCACCAAAACCCTTACAGGGTCCAATGAGCAGTTCTTC. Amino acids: CATKTLTGSNEQFF.

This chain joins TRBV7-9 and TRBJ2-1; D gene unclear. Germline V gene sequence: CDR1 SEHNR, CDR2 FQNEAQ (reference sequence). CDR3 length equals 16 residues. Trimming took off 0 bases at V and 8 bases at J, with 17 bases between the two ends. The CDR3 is CASSLARVSRPHEQFF. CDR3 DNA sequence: TGTGCCAGCAGCTTAGCCCGAGTCAGTCGGCCCCATGAGCAGTTCTTC.

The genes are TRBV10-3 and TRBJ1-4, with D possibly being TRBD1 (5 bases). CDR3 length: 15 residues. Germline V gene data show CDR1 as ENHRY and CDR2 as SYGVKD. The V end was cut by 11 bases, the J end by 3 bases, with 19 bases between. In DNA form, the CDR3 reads TGTGCCTCCTCCTCAGGTGGGGCGCCTAATGAAAAACTGTTTTTT. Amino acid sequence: CASSSGGAPNEKLFF.

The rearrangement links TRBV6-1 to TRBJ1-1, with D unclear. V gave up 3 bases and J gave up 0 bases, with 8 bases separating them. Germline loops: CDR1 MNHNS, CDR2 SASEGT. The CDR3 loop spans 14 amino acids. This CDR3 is CASSDGSLNTEAFF. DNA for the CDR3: TGTGCCAGCAGTGATGGGTCTTTGAACACTGAAGCTTTCTTT.

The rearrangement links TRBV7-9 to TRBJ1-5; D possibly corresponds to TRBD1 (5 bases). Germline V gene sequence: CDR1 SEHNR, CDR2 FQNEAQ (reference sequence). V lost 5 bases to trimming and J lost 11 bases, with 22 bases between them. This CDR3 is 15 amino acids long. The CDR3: CASSPIPVGGSAQHF. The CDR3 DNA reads TGTGCCAGCAGCCCAATCCCAGTGGGGGGATCGGCCCAGCATTTT.

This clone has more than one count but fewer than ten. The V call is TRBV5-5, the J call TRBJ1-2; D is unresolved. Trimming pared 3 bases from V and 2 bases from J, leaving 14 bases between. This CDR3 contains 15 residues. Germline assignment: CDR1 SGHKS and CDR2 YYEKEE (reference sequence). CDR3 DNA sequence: TGTGCCAGCAGCTCACATTTACAGATAAACTATGGCTACACCTTC. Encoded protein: CASSSHLQINYGYTF.

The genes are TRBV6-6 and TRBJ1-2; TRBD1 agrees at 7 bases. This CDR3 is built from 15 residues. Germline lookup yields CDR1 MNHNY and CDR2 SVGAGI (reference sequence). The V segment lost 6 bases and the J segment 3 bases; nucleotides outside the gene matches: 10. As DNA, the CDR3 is TGTGCCAGCAGCTACGGGAGGGGGCTAGACTATGGCTACACCTTC. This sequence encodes CASSYGRGLDYGYTF.

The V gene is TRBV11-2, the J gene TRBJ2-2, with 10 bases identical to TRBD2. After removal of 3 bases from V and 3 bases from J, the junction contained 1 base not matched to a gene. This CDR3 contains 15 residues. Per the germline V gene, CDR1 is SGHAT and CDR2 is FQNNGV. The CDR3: CASSFGLADTGELFF. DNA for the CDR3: TGTGCCAGCAGCTTTGGACTAGCGGACACCGGGGAGCTGTTTTTT.

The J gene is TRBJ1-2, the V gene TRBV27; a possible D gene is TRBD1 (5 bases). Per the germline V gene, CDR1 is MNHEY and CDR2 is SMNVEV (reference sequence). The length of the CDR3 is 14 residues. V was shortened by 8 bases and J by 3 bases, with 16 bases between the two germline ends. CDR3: CASALKTVDYGYTF. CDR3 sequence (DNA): TGTGCCAGCGCCCTGAAGACAGTCGACTATGGCTACACCTTC.

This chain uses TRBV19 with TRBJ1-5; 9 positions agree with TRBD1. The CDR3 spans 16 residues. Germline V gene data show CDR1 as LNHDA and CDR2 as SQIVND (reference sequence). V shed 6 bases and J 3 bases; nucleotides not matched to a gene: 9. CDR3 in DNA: TGTGCCAGTAGGGACATACAGGGGGCTGACAATCAGCCCCAGCATTTT. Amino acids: CASRDIQGADNQPQHF.

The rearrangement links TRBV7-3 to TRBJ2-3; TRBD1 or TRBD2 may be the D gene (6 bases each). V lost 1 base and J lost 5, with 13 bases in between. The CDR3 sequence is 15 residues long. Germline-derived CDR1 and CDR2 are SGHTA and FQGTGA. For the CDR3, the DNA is TGTGCCAGCAGCTTAATGGGGGGCCAAGGAGATACGCAGTATTTT. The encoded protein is CASSLMGGQGDTQYF.

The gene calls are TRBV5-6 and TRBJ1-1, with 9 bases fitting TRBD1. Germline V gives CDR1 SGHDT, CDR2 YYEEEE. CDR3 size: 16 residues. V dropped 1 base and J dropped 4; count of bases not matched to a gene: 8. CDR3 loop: CASSLSGTGFSTEAFF. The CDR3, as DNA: TGTGCCAGCAGCTTGTCGGGGACAGGGTTTAGCACTGAAGCTTTCTTT. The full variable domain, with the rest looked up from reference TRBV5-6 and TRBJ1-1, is DAGVTQSPTHLIKTRGQQVTLRCSPKSGHDTVSWYQQALGQGPQFIFQYYEEEERQRGNFPDRFSGHQFPNYSSELNVNALLLGDSALYLCASSLSGTGFSTEAFFGQGTRLTVV.

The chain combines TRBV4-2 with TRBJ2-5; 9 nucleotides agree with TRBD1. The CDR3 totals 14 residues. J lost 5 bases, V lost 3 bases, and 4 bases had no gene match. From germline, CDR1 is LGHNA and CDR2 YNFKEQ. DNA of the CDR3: TGTGCCAGCAGCCAGGGACAGGGAGGTGAGACCCAGTACTTC. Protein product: CASSQGQGGETQYF.

CDR3 amino acids: CASSPSQGPSTAQYF. The DNA of the CDR3 is TGTGCCAGCAGCCCCTCCCAGGGTCCCTCCACGGCCCAGTACTTC. The chain carries TRBV7-3 and TRBJ2-5; a possible D gene is TRBD1 (5 bases). From germline, CDR1 is SGHTA and CDR2 FQGTGA. The ends were cut back, 5 bases at V and 9 bases at J, with 22 bases in the middle. This CDR3 spans 15 amino acids.